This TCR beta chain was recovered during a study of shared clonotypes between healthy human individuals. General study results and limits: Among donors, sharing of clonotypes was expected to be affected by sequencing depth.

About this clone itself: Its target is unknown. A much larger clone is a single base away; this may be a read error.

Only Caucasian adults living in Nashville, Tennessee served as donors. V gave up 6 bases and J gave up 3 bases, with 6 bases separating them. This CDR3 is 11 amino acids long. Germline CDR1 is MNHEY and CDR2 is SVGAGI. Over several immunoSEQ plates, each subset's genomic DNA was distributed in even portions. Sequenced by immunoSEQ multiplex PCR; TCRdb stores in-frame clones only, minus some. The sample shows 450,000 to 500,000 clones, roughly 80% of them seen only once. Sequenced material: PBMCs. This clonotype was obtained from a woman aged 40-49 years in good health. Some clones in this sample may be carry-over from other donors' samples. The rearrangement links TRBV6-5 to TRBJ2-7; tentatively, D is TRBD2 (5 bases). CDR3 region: CASSAGYEQYF. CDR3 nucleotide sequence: TGTGCCAGCAGCGCGGGCTACGAGCAGTACTTC.